One and the same sample provided the 4 T cell receptor beta chains below, sequenced in a study of early T cells in non-severe SARS-CoV-2 infection. Each CDR3 protein gets one entry after TCRdb re-called the 5' RACE reads with MiXCR. The sample has 100,000 or so distinct CDR3 sequences, approximately 15% seen once. The sample was whole blood, taken at baseline. These TCRs come from an adult who was a healthcare worker with PCR-confirmed SARS-CoV-2 infection or an uninfected control (not recorded which).

This clonotype has a handful of counts. This chain joins TRBV20-1 and TRBJ2-5, with 9 bases fitting TRBD1. The CDR3 spans 14 residues. Per the germline V gene, CDR1 is DFQATT and CDR2 is SNEGSKA (reference sequence). The J segment lost 5 bases and the V segment lost 6 bases, leaving 10 bases of the junction unmatched. The CDR3 spells CSAKQGAGGETQYF. The CDR3 nucleotides read TGCAGTGCGAAACAGGGGGCCGGCGGGGAGACCCAGTACTTC.

V usage is TRBV27 and J usage is TRBJ2-3; D is ambiguous. The CDR3 runs to 19 residues. V lost 0 bases and J lost 4, with 23 bases in between. Germline V gene sequence: CDR1 MNHEY, CDR2 SMNVEV (reference sequence). The CDR3, as DNA: TGTGCCAGCAGTTTATCGACGCGAGGTGACAAGAATGGGGCAGATACGCAGTATTTT. Protein: CASSLSTRGDKNGADTQYF.

The V and J genes are TRBV7-2 and TRBJ2-7, with TRBD1 matching 9 bases. The CDR3 totals 15 residues. Germline V gene sequence: CDR1 SGHTA, CDR2 FQGNSA. Unmatched junction bases numbered 4, after V lost 1 base and J lost 3 bases. Written as DNA, the CDR3 is TGTGCCAGCAGCTTAGTCGGGACAGGGATCTACGAGCAGTACTTC. Protein sequence: CASSLVGTGIYEQYF. Complete variable domain (other parts from reference TRBV7-2 and TRBJ2-7): GAGVSQSPSNKVTEKGKDVELRCDPISGHTALYWYRQSLGQGLEFLIYFQGNSAPDKSGLPSDRFSAERTGGSVSTLTIQRTQQEDSAVYLCASSLVGTGIYEQYFGPGTRLTVT.

The chain combines TRBV29-1 with TRBJ1-1, with TRBD1 as a possible D gene (6 bases). V was shortened by 6 bases and J by 0 bases, with 14 bases between the two germline ends. There are 14 residues in the CDR3. Germline V lookup: CDR1 SQVTM, CDR2 ANQGSEA. CDR3 residues: CSVPRTVMNTEAFF. The CDR3 bases are TGCAGCGTCCCCCGGACAGTTATGAACACTGAAGCTTTCTTT.